The 19 T cell receptor beta chains listed next were all sequenced from one sample in a study of cytomegalovirus exposure and HLA in healthy donors. In the PCR, 60 Vbeta and 13 Jbeta primers were used. Sequencing was performed with immunoSEQ multiplex PCR; in TCRdb, only in-frame clones are kept and a portion is missing. The table records about 150,000 clones, about three quarters of them present only once. The sample comprised PBMCs. The receptors come from a man in his thirties or forties in good health and CMV-seropositive.

The rearrangement links TRBV5-1 to TRBJ2-1; 13 bases line up with TRBD2. V lost 0 bases and J lost 10; bases outside the gene matches: 7. Germline CDR1 reads SGHRS; CDR2 reads YFSETQ. This CDR3 is 16 amino acids long. In DNA form, the CDR3 reads TGCGCCAGCAGCTTGGGAGGGACTAGCGGGGCGGGGGAGCAGTTCTTC. Translation: CASSLGGTSGAGEQFF.

This chain joins TRBV7-8 and TRBJ1-1; possible D gene TRBD1, 5 bases. There are 15 residues in the CDR3. The germline gives CDR1 SGHVS, CDR2 FQNEAQ. V dropped 10 bases and J dropped 3 bases, with 21 bases sitting between them. In DNA, the CDR3 is TGTGCCACCAAGGGGTGGAGGGGCAGGGACACTGAAGCTTTCTTT. Translated, it gives CATKGWRGRDTEAFF.

J is TRBJ2-6 and V is TRBV12-2; TRBD2, the table's D call, lacks a check against the DNA. TRBV12-2 is deemed a pseudogene. The CDR3 extends over 20 amino acids. CDR3 DNA sequence: TGTGCAAGTCGCTTAGTTAATCTCCGGGACTGCTACTCTGGGGCCAACGTCCTGACTTTC. It is translated as CASRLVNLRDCYSGANVLTF.

Here the CDR3 reads CASSFVGLGEETQYF. The CDR3 DNA follows: TGCGCCAGCAGCTTTGTGGGGCTAGGGGAAGAGACCCAGTACTTC. The rearrangement links TRBV5-1 to TRBJ2-5, with D possibly being TRBD1 (5 bases). Germline values: CDR1 SGHRS, CDR2 YFSETQ. V gave up 2 bases and J gave up 3 bases, with 14 bases separating them. The CDR3 sequence is 15 residues long.

This clone was picked up a small number of times. The CDR3 nucleotides read TGTGCCAGCAGTTTCCCGGGAACCCGGCACGAGCAGTACTTC. Protein product: CASSFPGTRHEQYF. This rearrangement joins TRBV27 to TRBJ2-5; the D gene is possibly TRBD2 (5 bases). The closer fit of TRBJ2-7 to the DNA end suggests the J call may be wrong. Germline CDR1 reads MNHEY; CDR2 reads SMNVEV (reference sequence). The CDR3 is 14 residues long.

In this sample, this clone turned up a few times. The gene calls are TRBV5-1 and TRBJ1-1, with D maybe TRBD1 (5 bases). CDR1 and CDR2 from the germline V gene are SGHRS and YFSETQ. Trimming removed 2 bases at V and 5 bases at J, with 10 bases between. This CDR3 contains 13 residues. The CDR3 bases are TGCGCCAGCAGCTTTCAGGGTAGGACTGAAGCTTTCTTT. Its translation: CASSFQGRTEAFF.

This chain connects TRBV2 to TRBJ2-5; no clear D. The CDR3 length is 14 residues. Germline loops: CDR1 SNHLY, CDR2 FYNNEI. V was trimmed by 3 bases and J by 5 bases, leaving 13 bases between them. The CDR3 is CASSDSFFRETQYF. CDR3 in DNA: TGTGCCAGCAGTGATTCCTTTTTCCGGGAGACCCAGTACTTC.

Notes on this clone: The sample contains more than one DNA sequence encoding this CDR3. This chain connects TRBV5-1 to TRBJ2-5, with 7 nucleotides matching TRBD1. Germline loops: CDR1 SGHRS, CDR2 YFSETQ. This CDR3 contains 14 residues. The V segment lost 0 bases and the J segment 1 base; nucleotides outside the gene matches: 0. CDR3 DNA: TGCGCCAGCAGCTTGGCAGGGGGCCAAGAGACCCAGTACTTC. Protein product: CASSLAGGQETQYF.

V and J are TRBV5-1 and TRBJ2-1; 8 bases are a match to TRBD1. This CDR3 spans 16 amino acids. The germline V gene has CDR1 SGHRS and CDR2 YFSETQ. V lost 4 bases, J lost 5 bases, and 11 bases stayed unmatched. The CDR3 nucleotides read TGCGCCAGCAGCCCCGGAGGAGGGACAGGACACAATGAGCAGTTCTTC. Translated: CASSPGGGTGHNEQFF.

The V call is TRBV30, the J call TRBJ2-7; TRBD1 might be the D (7 bases). The germline V gene encodes CDR1 GTSNPN and CDR2 SVGIG (reference sequence). Trimming took 0 bases from V and 7 from J, leaving 13 bases between them. The CDR3 runs 13 residues. CDR3: CAWSVRQGGEQYF. In nucleotides, the CDR3 is TGTGCCTGGAGTGTACGACAGGGAGGTGAGCAGTACTTC.

The CDR3 region is CASGTGSYEQYF. CDR3 in DNA: TGCGCCAGCGGTACGGGCTCCTACGAGCAGTACTTC. The chain combines TRBV5-1 with TRBJ2-7, with D uncertain. V lost 7 bases and J lost 0, with 8 bases in between. This CDR3 spans 12 amino acids. Per germline, CDR1 SGHRS and CDR2 YFSETQ.

In its sample, this clone was seen a few times. This chain links TRBV14 with TRBJ1-1; 9 bases agree with TRBD1. This CDR3 has 15 residues. The V segment lost 2 bases and the J segment 3 bases; nucleotides outside the gene matches: 4. CDR1 SGHDN and CDR2 FVKESK come from the germline V gene. In DNA, the CDR3 is TGTGCCAGCAGCCAAACGGACAGGGGCGACACTGAAGCTTTCTTT. Protein product: CASSQTDRGDTEAFF. The whole variable domain, remainder taken from reference TRBV14 and TRBJ1-1, is EAGVTQFPSHSVIEKGQTVTLRCDPISGHDNLYWYRRVMGKEIKFLLHFVKESKQDESGMPNNRFLAERTGGTYSTLKVQPAELEDSGVYFCASSQTDRGDTEAFFGQGTRLTVV.

This clone turned up a few times. The chain links TRBV11-2 to TRBJ1-2; 9 nucleotides line up with TRBD1. The CDR3 has 12 residues. The ends lost 5 bases at V and 9 bases at J; junction bases unmatched: 4. Germline lookup yields CDR1 SGHAT and CDR2 FQNNGV. The CDR3 sequence: CASSLGQGSYTF. CDR3 DNA: TGTGCCAGCAGCCTTGGACAGGGGAGCTACACCTTC.

The chain joins TRBV9 to TRBJ2-1, with 7 bases that match TRBD2. There are 14 residues in the CDR3. V was pared by 2 bases and J by 7 bases, with 6 bases of the junction left unmatched. The germline gives CDR1 SGDLS, CDR2 YYNGEE. The CDR3 sequence: CASSVSWGGNEQFF. CDR3 nucleotides: TGTGCCAGCAGCGTTTCATGGGGGGGGAATGAGCAGTTCTTC.

The rearrangement uses TRBV7-3 and TRBJ1-1; 8 bases map to TRBD1. Germline CDR1 and CDR2: SGHTA and FQGTGA. CDR3 length: 14 amino acids. V shed 0 bases and J 7 bases; nucleotides not matched to a gene: 4. CDR3 amino acids: CASSLTQGASEAFF. In nucleotides, the CDR3 is TGTGCCAGCAGCTTAACCCAGGGGGCGAGTGAAGCTTTCTTT.

The V and J genes are TRBV6-5 and TRBJ2-1; no firm D call. V lost 5 bases and J 5 bases, leaving 13 bases between the germline ends. CDR1 is MNHEY, CDR2 SVGAGI, per germline. The CDR3 runs 14 residues. This CDR3 reads CASSPAGNDNEQFF. CDR3 sequence (DNA): TGTGCCAGCAGTCCCGCAGGCAACGACAATGAGCAGTTCTTC.

The CDR3 reads CASSRQGDRGQTIATNEKLFF. As DNA, the CDR3 is TGTGCCAGCAGTCGCCAGGGGGACAGGGGGCAAACAATTGCAACTAATGAAAAACTGTTTTTT. V usage is TRBV28 and J usage is TRBJ1-4, with 12 bases aligning to TRBD1. Trimming at V came to 5 bases and at J to 0 bases, leaving 16 bases not matched to a gene. The CDR3 covers 21 residues. Germline values: CDR1 MDHEN, CDR2 SYDVKM.

This clone was recorded only once. V usage is TRBV5-1 and J usage is TRBJ2-5, with D maybe TRBD2 (5 bases). The J call is uncertain, as TRBJ2-7 better fits the DNA end. CDR1 is SGHRS, CDR2 YFSETQ, per germline. The CDR3 loop spans 16 amino acids. The CDR3 here is CASSFGLGLSGYEQYF. The CDR3 DNA follows: TGCGCCAGCAGCTTTGGCCTTGGACTTTCGGGCTACGAGCAGTACTTC.

The chain joins TRBV5-1 to TRBJ1-2, with unresolved D. This CDR3 contains 14 residues. CDR1 is SGHRS and CDR2 is YFSETQ in the germline V gene. V shed 3 bases and J shed 4 bases, with 13 bases lying between them. The CDR3 coding sequence is TGCGCCAGCAGCTCGGTAGCGGAATCCTATGGCTACACCTTC. Its translation: CASSSVAESYGYTF.